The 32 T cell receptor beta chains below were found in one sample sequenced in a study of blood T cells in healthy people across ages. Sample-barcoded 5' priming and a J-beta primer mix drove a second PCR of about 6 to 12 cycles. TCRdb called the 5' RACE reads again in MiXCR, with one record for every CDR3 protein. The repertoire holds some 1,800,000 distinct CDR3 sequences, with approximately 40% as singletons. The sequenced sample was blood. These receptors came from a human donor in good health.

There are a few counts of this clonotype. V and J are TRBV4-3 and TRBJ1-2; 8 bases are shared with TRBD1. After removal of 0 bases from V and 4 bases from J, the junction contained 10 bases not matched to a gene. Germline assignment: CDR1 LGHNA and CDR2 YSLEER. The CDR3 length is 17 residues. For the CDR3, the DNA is TGCGCCAGCAGCCAAGAGGTCCCGACAGGGGAGCCCTATGGCTACACCTTC. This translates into CASSQEVPTGEPYGYTF.

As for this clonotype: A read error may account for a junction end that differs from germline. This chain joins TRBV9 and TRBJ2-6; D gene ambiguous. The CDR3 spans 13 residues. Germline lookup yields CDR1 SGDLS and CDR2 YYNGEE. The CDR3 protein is CVSSDSGANVLTF. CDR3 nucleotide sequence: TGTGTCAGCAGCGACTCTGGGGCCAACGTCCTGACTTTC.

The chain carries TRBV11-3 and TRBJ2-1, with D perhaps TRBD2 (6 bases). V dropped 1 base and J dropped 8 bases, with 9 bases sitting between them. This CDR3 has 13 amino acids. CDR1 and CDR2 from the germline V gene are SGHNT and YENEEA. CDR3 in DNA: TGTGCCAGCAGCTTAGGGGAGGATCATGAGCAGTTCTTC. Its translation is CASSLGEDHEQFF.

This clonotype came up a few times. CDR3 residues: CASKTSPTDTQYF. CDR3 nucleotides: TGCGCCAGTAAGACTAGCCCCACAGATACGCAGTATTTT. The chain is built from TRBV5-1 and TRBJ2-3, with 7 bases matching TRBD2. The CDR3 has 13 amino acids. Germline V gene data show CDR1 as SGHRS and CDR2 as YFSETQ. The V segment lost 8 bases and the J segment 2 bases; nucleotides outside the gene matches: 5.

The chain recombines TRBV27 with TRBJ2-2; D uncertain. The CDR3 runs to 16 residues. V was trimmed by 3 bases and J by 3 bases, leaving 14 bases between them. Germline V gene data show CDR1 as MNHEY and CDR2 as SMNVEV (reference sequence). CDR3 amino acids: CASSLGKIGYTGELFF. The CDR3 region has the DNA TGTGCCAGCAGTTTGGGCAAGATAGGGTACACCGGGGAGCTGTTTTTT.

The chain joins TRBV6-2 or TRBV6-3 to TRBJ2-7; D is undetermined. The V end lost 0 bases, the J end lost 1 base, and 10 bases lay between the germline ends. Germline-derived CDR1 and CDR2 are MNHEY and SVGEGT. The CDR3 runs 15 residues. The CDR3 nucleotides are TGTGCCAGCAGTTACTCGACACAGATTTCCTACGAGCAGTACTTC. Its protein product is CASSYSTQISYEQYF.

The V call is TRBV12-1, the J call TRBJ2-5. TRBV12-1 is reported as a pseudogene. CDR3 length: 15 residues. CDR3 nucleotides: TGTGCCAGCAGCTCGGTTACTTGGTACCAAGAGACCCAGTACTTC. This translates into CASSSVTWYQETQYF.

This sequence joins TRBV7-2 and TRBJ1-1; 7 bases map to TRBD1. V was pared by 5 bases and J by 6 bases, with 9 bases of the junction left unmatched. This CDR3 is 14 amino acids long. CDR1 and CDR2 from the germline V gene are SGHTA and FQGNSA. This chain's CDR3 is CASSLYRQGPEAFF. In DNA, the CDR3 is TGTGCCAGCAGCCTTTATCGACAGGGACCTGAAGCTTTCTTT.

CDR3 loop: CASSVAGGETYGYTF. The CDR3 nucleotides are TGTGCCAGCAGCGTAGCCGGGGGCGAGACTTATGGCTACACCTTC. The rearrangement uses TRBV9 and TRBJ1-2; maybe TRBD1 (6 bases). From germline, CDR1 is SGDLS and CDR2 YYNGEE. The germline V and J ends were trimmed by 0 bases and 5 bases, with 14 bases remaining between them. There are 15 residues in the CDR3.

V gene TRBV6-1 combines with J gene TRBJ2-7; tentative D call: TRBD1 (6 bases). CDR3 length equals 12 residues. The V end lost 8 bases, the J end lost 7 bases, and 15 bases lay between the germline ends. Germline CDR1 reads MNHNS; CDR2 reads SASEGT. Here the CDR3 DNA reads TGTGCCAGCCAGGGGCCCCTGGGGGAGCAGTACTTC. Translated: CASQGPLGEQYF.

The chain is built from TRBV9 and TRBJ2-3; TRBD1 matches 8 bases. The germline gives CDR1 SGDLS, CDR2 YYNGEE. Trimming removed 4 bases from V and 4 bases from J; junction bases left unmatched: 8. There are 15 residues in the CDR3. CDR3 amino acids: CASSPRTGLPDTQYF. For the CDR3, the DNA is TGTGCCAGCAGCCCCCGGACAGGGTTACCAGATACGCAGTATTTT.

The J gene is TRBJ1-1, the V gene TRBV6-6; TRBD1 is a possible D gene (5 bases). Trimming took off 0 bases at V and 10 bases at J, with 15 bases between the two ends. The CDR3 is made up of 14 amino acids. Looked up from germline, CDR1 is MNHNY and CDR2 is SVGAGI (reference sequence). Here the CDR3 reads CASSYSGREIGAFF. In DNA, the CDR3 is TGTGCCAGCAGTTACTCGGGCAGGGAGATTGGAGCTTTCTTT.

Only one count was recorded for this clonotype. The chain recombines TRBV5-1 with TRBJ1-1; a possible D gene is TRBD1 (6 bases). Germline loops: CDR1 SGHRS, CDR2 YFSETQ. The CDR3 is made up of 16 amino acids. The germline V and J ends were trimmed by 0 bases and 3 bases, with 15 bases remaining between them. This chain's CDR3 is CASSLASGNRDTEAFF. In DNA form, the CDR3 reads TGCGCCAGCAGCTTGGCTTCGGGCAACAGGGACACTGAAGCTTTCTTT.

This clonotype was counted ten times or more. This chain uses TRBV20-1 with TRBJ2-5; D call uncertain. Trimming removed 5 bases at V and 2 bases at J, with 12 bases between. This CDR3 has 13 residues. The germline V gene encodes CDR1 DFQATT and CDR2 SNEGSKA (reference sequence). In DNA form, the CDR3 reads TGCAGTGCTGGGCCCCAAAGGCAAGAGACCCAGTACTTC. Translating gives CSAGPQRQETQYF.

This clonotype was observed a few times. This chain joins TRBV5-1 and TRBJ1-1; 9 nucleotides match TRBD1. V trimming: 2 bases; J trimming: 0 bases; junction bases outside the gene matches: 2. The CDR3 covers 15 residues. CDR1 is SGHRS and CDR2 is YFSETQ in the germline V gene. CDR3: CASSFGDRVNTEAFF. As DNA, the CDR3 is TGCGCCAGCAGCTTCGGGGACAGGGTGAACACTGAAGCTTTCTTT.

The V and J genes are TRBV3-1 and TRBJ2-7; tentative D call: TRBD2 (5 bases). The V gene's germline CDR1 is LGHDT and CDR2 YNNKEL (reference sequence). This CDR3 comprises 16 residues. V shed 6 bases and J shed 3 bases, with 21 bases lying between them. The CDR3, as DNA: TGTGCCAGCAGTCCCCTCCACAGCCAGAGGGTCTACGAGCAGTACTTC. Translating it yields CASSPLHSQRVYEQYF.

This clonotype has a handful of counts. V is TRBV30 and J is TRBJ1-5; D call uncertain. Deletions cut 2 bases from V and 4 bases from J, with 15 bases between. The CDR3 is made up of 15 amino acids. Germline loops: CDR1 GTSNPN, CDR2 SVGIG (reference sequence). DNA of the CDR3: TGTGCCTGGAGTAGGGATCGACACCAAAATCAGCCCCAGCATTTT. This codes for CAWSRDRHQNQPQHF.

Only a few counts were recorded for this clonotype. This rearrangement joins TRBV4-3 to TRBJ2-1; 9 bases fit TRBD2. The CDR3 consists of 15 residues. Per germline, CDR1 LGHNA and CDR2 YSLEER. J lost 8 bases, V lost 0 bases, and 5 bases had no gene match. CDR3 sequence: CASSQDGGGAYEQFF. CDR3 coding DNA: TGCGCCAGCAGCCAAGATGGCGGGGGGGCTTATGAGCAGTTCTTC.

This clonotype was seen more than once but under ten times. The CDR3: CASSVDPGVHYNEQFF. CDR3 bases: TGTGCCAGCAGCGTAGATCCGGGGGTCCACTACAATGAGCAGTTCTTC. This rearrangement joins TRBV9 to TRBJ2-1; D is possibly TRBD2 (6 bases). V lost 0 bases to trimming and J lost 3 bases, with 13 bases between them. The germline V gene encodes CDR1 SGDLS and CDR2 YYNGEE. The CDR3 runs to 16 residues.

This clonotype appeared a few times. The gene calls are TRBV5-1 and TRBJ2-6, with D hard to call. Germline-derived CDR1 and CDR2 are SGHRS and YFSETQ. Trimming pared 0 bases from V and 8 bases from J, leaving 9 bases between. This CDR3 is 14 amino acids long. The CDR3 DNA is TGCGCCAGCAGCTTGGAACCAGCGACCAACGTCCTGACTTTC. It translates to CASSLEPATNVLTF.

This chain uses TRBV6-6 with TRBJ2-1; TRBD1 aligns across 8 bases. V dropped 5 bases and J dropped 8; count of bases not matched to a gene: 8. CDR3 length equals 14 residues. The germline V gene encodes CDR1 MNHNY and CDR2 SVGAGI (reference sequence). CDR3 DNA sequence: TGTGCCAGCAGTAAGGCGACAGGGGTGGATGAGCAGTTCTTC. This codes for CASSKATGVDEQFF.

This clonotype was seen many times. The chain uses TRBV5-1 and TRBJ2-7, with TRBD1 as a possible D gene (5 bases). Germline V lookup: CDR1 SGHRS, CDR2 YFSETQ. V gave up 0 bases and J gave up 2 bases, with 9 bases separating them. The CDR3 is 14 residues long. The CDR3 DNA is TGCGCCAGCAGCTTGGGGACAACCACCTACGAGCAGTACTTC. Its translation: CASSLGTTTYEQYF.

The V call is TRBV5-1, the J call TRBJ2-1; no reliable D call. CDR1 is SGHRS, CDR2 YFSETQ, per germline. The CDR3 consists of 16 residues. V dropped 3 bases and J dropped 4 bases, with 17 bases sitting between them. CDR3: CASSSLGQTLYNEQFF. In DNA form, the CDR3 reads TGCGCCAGCAGCTCCCTTGGGCAGACGCTATACAATGAGCAGTTCTTC.

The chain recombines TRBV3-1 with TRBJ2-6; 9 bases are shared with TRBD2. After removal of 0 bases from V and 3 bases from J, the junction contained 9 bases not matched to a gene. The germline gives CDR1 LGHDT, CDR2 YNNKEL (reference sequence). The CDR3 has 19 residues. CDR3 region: CASSQDYPAGGYGANVLTF. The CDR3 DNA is TGTGCCAGCAGCCAAGATTATCCAGCGGGGGGATATGGGGCCAACGTCCTGACTTTC.

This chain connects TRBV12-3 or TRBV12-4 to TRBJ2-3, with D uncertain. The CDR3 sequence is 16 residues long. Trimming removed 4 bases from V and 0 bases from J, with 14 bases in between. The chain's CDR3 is CASSYLVLGSTDTQYF. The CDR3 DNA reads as TGTGCCAGCAGTTACCTGGTTCTCGGGAGCACAGATACGCAGTATTTT.

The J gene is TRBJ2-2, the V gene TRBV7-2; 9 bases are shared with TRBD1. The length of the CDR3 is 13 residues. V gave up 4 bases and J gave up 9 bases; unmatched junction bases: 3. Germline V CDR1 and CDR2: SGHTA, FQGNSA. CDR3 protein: CASSSDRGRELFF. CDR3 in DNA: TGTGCCAGCAGCTCGGACAGGGGCCGGGAGCTGTTTTTT.

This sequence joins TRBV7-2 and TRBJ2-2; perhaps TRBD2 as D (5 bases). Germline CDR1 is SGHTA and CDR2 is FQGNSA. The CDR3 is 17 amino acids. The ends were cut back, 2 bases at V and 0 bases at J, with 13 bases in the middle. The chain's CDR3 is CASSLTREIANTGELFF. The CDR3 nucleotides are TGTGCCAGCAGCTTAACGAGGGAAATCGCGAACACCGGGGAGCTGTTTTTT.

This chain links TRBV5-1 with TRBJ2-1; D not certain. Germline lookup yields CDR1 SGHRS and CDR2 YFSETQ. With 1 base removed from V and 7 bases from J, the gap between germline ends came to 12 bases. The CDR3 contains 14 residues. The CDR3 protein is CASSLPQTPNEQFF. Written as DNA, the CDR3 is TGCGCCAGCAGCTTGCCGCAGACTCCAAATGAGCAGTTCTTC.

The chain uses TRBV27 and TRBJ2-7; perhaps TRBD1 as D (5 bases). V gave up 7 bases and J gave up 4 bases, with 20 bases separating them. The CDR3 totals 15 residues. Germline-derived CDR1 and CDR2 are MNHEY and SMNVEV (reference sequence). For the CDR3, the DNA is TGTGCCAGCAAGGCGAAGCAGGGATCATTTTACGAGCAGTACTTC. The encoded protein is CASKAKQGSFYEQYF.

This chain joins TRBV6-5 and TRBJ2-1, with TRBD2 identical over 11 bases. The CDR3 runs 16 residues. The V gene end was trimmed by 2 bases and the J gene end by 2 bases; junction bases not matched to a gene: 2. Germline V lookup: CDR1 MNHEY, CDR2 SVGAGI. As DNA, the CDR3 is TGTGCCAGCAGTTACCAGGGACTAGCGGCCTACAATGAGCAGTTCTTC. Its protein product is CASSYQGLAAYNEQFF.

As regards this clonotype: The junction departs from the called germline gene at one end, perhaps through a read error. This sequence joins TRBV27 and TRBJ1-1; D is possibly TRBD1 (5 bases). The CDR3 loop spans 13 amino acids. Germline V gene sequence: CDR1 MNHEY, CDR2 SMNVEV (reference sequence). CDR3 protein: CASSFVGAGGAFF. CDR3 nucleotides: TGTGCCAGTAGTTTCGTAGGGGCAGGAGGAGCTTTCTTT.

CDR3 loop: CASSHLSGRAIKTQYF. The DNA of the CDR3 is TGTGCCAGCAGCCACCTTAGCGGGAGGGCTATAAAGACCCAGTACTTC. The chain combines TRBV3-1 with TRBJ2-4; 11 nucleotides agree with TRBD2. Judging by the DNA end, TRBJ2-5 fits better; the J call may be wrong. The germline V gene has CDR1 LGHDT and CDR2 YNNKEL (reference sequence). There are 16 residues in the CDR3.